Listed below are T cell receptor beta chains from one sample, sequenced in a study of tumor and adjacent non-tumor tissue in lung cancer. From the multiplex PCR reads, TCRdb called clonotypes with MiXCR, one entry per CDR3 protein. Among over 110,000 distinct CDR3 sequences, approximately 72% were seen once, and the ten largest hold around a sixth. Sample: lung tumor tissue. The receptors shown here come from a man aged 55 to 70 with small cell lung cancer. Each CDR3 is given with its conserved first and last residue. The D gene is left open where the match is weak. The size entry is marked missing in some rows and otherwise reads once, few, many or a size class.

CSDRRGTDTQYF,TGCAGCGACCGACGGGGTACAGATACGCAGTATTTT,TRBJ2-3,TRBV29-1,.,12,many
CASLGRQNQTASTDMQYF,TGTGCCAGCCTAGGGAGGCAGAATCAGACGGCTAGCACAGATATGCAGTATTTT,TRBJ2-3,TRBV9,.,18,.
CGSRLGLEGYAGELFF,TGTGGCAGCAGATTAGGCCTAGAGGGGTACGCCGGGGAGCTGTTTTTT,TRBJ2-2,TRBV11-2,.,16,.
CASAFTTADREGNSPLHF,TGTGCCAGCGCCTTCACTACGGCGGACAGGGAGGGGAATTCACCCCTCCACTTT,TRBJ1-6,TRBV5-4,TRBD1,18,.
CASSLGVSEAFF,TGTGCCAGCAGTTTAGGGGTGAGTGAAGCTTTCTTT,TRBJ1-1,TRBV28,.,12,many
CATSRITSGTGEQFF,TGTGCCACCAGTAGGATAACCAGCGGGACGGGTGAGCAGTTCTTC,TRBJ2-1,TRBV24-1,TRBD2,15,.
CNVRVTSGRSNEQFF,TGCAATGTTAGAGTAACTAGCGGGAGATCCAATGAGCAGTTCTTC,TRBJ2-1,TRBV20-1,TRBD2,15,once
CSALGRDRKFF,TGCAGTGCTCTGGGACGTGACAGGAAGTTCTTC,TRBJ2-1,TRBV20-1,.,11,many
CASSLSGKNRYNAEAFF,TGTGCCAGCAGCCTGTCGGGGAAGAATCGGTATAACGCTGAAGCTTTCTTT,TRBJ1-1,TRBV5-6,.,17,.
CSARPGSGANALTF,TGCAGTGCTAGACCCGGTTCCGGGGCCAACGCCCTGACTTTC,TRBJ2-6,TRBV20-1,.,14,few
CSASPRTRDLYWQFF,TGCAGTGCTAGCCCCCGGACCCGGGACCTGTATTGGCAGTTCTTC,TRBJ2-1,TRBV20-1,.,15,many
CASILYGGGPRTDTQYF,TGTGCCAGCATTCTCTATGGTGGCGGACCACGCACAGATACGCAGTATTTT,TRBJ2-3,TRBV6-6,.,17,.
CANSFSGRSYEQYF,TGTGCCAACAGCTTTAGCGGGAGGTCCTACGAGCAGTACTTC,TRBJ2-7,TRBV11-3,TRBD2,14,.
CASCSSNTGELFF,TGTGCCAGCTGTAGCTCTAACACCGGGGAGCTGTTTTTT,TRBJ2-2,TRBV6-6,.,13,.
CSVATWSSGNTIYF,TGCAGCGTTGCAACATGGTCATCTGGAAACACCATATATTTT,TRBJ1-3,TRBV29-1,.,14,.
CASSQDYRDMFGNTIYF,TGTGCCAGCAGCCAAGATTACAGGGACATGTTTGGAAACACCATATATTTT,TRBJ1-3,TRBV4-2,.,17,few
CANGLGGGGYEQYF,TGTGCTAACGGCTTAGGAGGGGGCGGGTACGAGCAGTACTTC,TRBJ2-7,TRBV11-3,.,14,.
CASSFSFGTQYF,TGTGCCAGCAGCTTCAGTTTTGGGACCCAGTACTTC,TRBJ2-5,TRBV5-6,.,12,many
CASSWDWGRAFF,TGTGCCAGCAGTTGGGACTGGGGGAGGGCCTTCTTT,TRBJ1-1,TRBV12-3/TRBV12-4,.,12,.
CVSSPIQVANYGYTF,TGTGTCAGCAGTCCCATACAGGTGGCAAACTATGGCTACACCTTC,TRBJ1-2,TRBV11-2,.,15,.
CSTPGQVGYTEASF,TGCAGTACTCCGGGACAGGTGGGCTACACTGAAGCTTCCTTT,TRBJ1-1,TRBV20-1,TRBD1,14,.
CASSQDPHRTGYYVQYF,TGCGCCAGCAGCCAAGATCCTCACAGGACAGGGTACTACGTGCAGTACTTC,TRBJ2-7,TRBV4-1,TRBD1,17,.
CASIKTGPREPQHF,TGTGCCAGCATCAAAACAGGGCCGAGGGAGCCCCAACATTTT,TRBJ1-5,TRBV6-2/TRBV6-3,.,14,few
CATSPGLGSEQYF,TGTGCCACCAGCCCGGGACTCGGTAGCGAGCAGTACTTC,TRBJ2-7,TRBV24-1,.,13,few
CSLRGREGGGTYTQYF,TGCAGCCTTCGGGGGCGAGAGGGAGGTGGCACATATACGCAGTATTTT,TRBJ2-3,TRBV29-1,.,16,.
CTSSISRGSNRQFF,TGTACCAGCAGCATATCTCGAGGGAGCAATAGGCAGTTCTTC,TRBJ2-1,TRBV11-3,.,14,once
CARGLGGRSTDTQYF,TGTGCCAGAGGCTTAGGGGGAAGGAGCACAGATACGCAGTATTTT,TRBJ2-3,TRBV11-2,.,15,.
CASRTGLAGNEQFF,TGTGCCAGCAGGACGGGACTAGCGGGCAATGAGCAGTTCTTC,TRBJ2-1,TRBV6-5,TRBD2,14,.
CSARPSTSWETQYF,TGCAGTGCTAGACCTTCGACTAGCTGGGAGACCCAGTACTTC,TRBJ2-5,TRBV20-1,TRBD2,14,medium-sized
CASSQDVGRPWSEQFF,TGTGCCAGCAGCCAAGATGTAGGCCGACCATGGAGCGAGCAGTTCTTC,TRBJ2-1,TRBV4-2,.,16,.
CANSGDWGSALPYNVQFF,TGTGCCAACAGTGGGGATTGGGGTAGCGCCCTACCCTACAATGTGCAGTTCTTC,TRBJ2-1,TRBV6-1,.,18,.
CASGSEGTSAYNEQLF,TGTGCCAGCGGATCGGAGGGGACTAGCGCTTACAATGAGCAGCTCTTC,TRBJ2-1,TRBV6-1,TRBD2,16,.
CASSFQGANSPLHF,TGTGCCAGCAGTTTTCAGGGGGCAAATTCACCCCTCCACTTT,TRBJ1-6,TRBV12-3/TRBV12-4,TRBD1,14,.
CASSLSRTDTRFF,TGTGCCAGCAGCTTATCTCGCACAGATACGCGGTTTTTT,TRBJ2-3,TRBV11-2,.,13,.
CASSPHAGLFAGELFF,TGTGCCAGCAGCCCCCATGCGGGACTTTTCGCCGGGGAGCTGTTTTTT,TRBJ2-2,TRBV28,.,16,.